The table lists the clone carrying this TCR beta chain with many counts. CDR1 is MNHEY and CDR2 is SVGAGI in the germline V gene. V shed 7 bases and J shed 7 bases, with 19 bases lying between them. This CDR3 spans 15 amino acids. This specimen belongs to a study of breast tumors, draining lymph nodes, adjacent tissues. Samples came from axillary lymph nodes draining the breast cancer. TCRdb independently ran MiXCR on the multiplex PCR reads; one entry per CDR3 protein. Here the sample spans roughly 130,000 distinct CDR3 sequences, around a third being singletons. The chain employs TRBV6-5 and TRBJ1-4; unclear D gene. The TCR comes from a female donor with breast cancer. Some clones in this sample may be carry-over from other donors' samples. What was sequenced was axillary lymph node tissue. The CDR3 protein is CASTNSYSGSEKLFF. In DNA form, the CDR3 reads TGTGCCAGCACAAACAGTTATTCTGGGAGTGAAAAACTGTTTTTT.